These 23 T cell receptor beta chains were sequenced from one sample in a study of blood T cell repertoires in COVID-19. Clones were read by immunoSEQ multiplex PCR, and TCRdb kept only the in-frame ones, dropping some. The sample shows about 24,000 clones, under 90% of them seen only once. The sequenced sample consisted of peripheral blood. Receptors were obtained from a man between 65 and 79 years old with acute or convalescent COVID-19.

This clone was detected only once. V and J are TRBV4-1 and TRBJ1-2, with a possible D match to TRBD1 (5 bases). This CDR3 spans 16 amino acids. Germline values: CDR1 MGHRA, CDR2 YSYEKL. The germline V and J ends were trimmed by 0 bases and 1 base, with 12 bases remaining between them. The CDR3 spells CASSQDQRGLNYGYTF. CDR3 DNA: TGCGCCAGCAGCCAAGATCAAAGGGGACTTAACTATGGCTACACCTTC.

J is TRBJ2-5 and V is TRBV5-1; D uncertain. CDR3 size: 15 residues. Looked up from germline, CDR1 is SGHRS and CDR2 is YFSETQ. Between the trimmed V and J ends, which lost 6 bases and 2 bases, there was a span of 17 bases. The CDR3: CASTLSEAFQETQYF. CDR3 nucleotide sequence: TGCGCCAGCACACTATCCGAGGCCTTTCAAGAGACCCAGTACTTC.

J is TRBJ2-2 and V is TRBV6-2 or TRBV6-3; the match to TRBD2 covers 8 bases. This CDR3 has 18 amino acids. V was pared by 1 base and J by 7 bases, with 14 bases of the junction left unmatched. Germline V gives CDR1 MNHEY, CDR2 SVGEGT. The DNA of the CDR3 is TGTGCCAGCAGTTACTTAGGGGAAGCGGGAGAACGGGGCGGGGAGCTGTTTTTT. Translating gives CASSYLGEAGERGGELFF.

This clone has more than one count but fewer than ten. J is TRBJ2-4 and V is TRBV5-6; weak D call: TRBD2 (6 bases). V lost 0 bases, J lost 7 bases, and 11 bases lay in between. There are 14 residues in the CDR3. CDR1 and CDR2 from the germline V gene are SGHDT and YYEEEE. The CDR3 bases are TGTGCCAGCAGCTTGGTTGCTGGAGGGAACATTCAGTACTTC. This encodes CASSLVAGGNIQYF.

The chain uses TRBV9 and TRBJ1-2, with 8 bases that match TRBD1. Losses at the gene ends were 8 bases for V and 1 base for J; bases not matched to a gene: 1. Germline-derived CDR1 and CDR2 are SGDLS and YYNGEE. The CDR3 is 12 residues long. For the CDR3, the DNA is TGTGCCAGTGGACAGGGTAACTATGGCTACACCTTC. It codes for CASGQGNYGYTF.

The rearrangement uses TRBV6-5 and TRBJ1-5; D perhaps matches TRBD1 (6 bases). Germline assignment: CDR1 MNHEY and CDR2 SVGAGI. Trimming pared 0 bases from V and 5 bases from J, leaving 11 bases between. This CDR3 is built from 15 residues. CDR3 nucleotide sequence: TGTGCCAGCAGTTACTCAGGGGGAGGGGATCAGCCCCAGCATTTT. This codes for CASSYSGGGDQPQHF.

This clone has only a few counts. The chain joins TRBV2 to TRBJ2-1; 7 bases are shared with TRBD2. This CDR3 comprises 15 residues. Germline lookup yields CDR1 SNHLY and CDR2 FYNNEI. J gave up 5 bases and V 2 bases, and 6 bases lay outside the gene matches. CDR3 DNA: TGTGCCAGCAGTGAAAGAATAGCGGGTAACAATGAGCAGTTCTTC. It yields the protein CASSERIAGNNEQFF.

This chain connects TRBV6-6 to TRBJ1-5; tentatively, D is TRBD1 (6 bases). Germline CDR1 and CDR2: MNHNY and SVGAGI (reference sequence). CDR3 length: 14 residues. V shed 8 bases and J shed 1 base, with 12 bases lying between them. The CDR3, as DNA: TGTGCCAGCCACAGGGACGGGAGCAATCAGCCCCAGCATTTT. It specifies CASHRDGSNQPQHF.

V gene TRBV24-1 combines with J gene TRBJ2-1; D might be TRBD2 (5 bases). V gave up 3 bases and J gave up 12 bases, with 17 bases separating them. CDR1 is KGHDR, CDR2 SFDVKD, per germline. The CDR3 runs 14 residues. The CDR3 bases are TGTGCCACCAGTGATCACCTTGGGGAGAGAGGGCAGTTCTTC. Translation gives CATSDHLGERGQFF.

In its sample, this clone was seen a few times. The chain employs TRBV18 and TRBJ2-1; 14 bases line up with TRBD2. Germline-derived CDR1 and CDR2 are KGHSH and LQKENI. The CDR3 is 15 residues long. With V trimmed by 5 bases and J by 10 bases, 7 bases remained unmatched. The CDR3 protein is CASSRGLAGVEEQFF. For the CDR3, the DNA is TGTGCCAGCTCAAGGGGACTAGCGGGAGTTGAAGAGCAGTTCTTC.

This clone was found a few times. The chain employs TRBV6-6 and TRBJ1-3; D call uncertain. Germline CDR1 is MNHNY and CDR2 is SVGAGI (reference sequence). CDR3 length: 14 residues. V lost 2 bases to trimming and J lost 7 bases, with 12 bases between them. The CDR3 nucleotides read TGTGCCAGCAGTTACGCAGGAAATTTTAACACCATATATTTT. It codes for CASSYAGNFNTIYF.

V usage is TRBV7-8 and J usage is TRBJ2-2; weak D call: TRBD2 (6 bases). The V end lost 5 bases, the J end lost 2 bases, and 15 bases lay between the germline ends. The CDR3 loop spans 16 amino acids. The germline V gene has CDR1 SGHVS and CDR2 FQNEAQ. The CDR3 is CASSLRASANTGELFF. As DNA, the CDR3 is TGTGCCAGCAGCCTTAGGGCTAGCGCAAACACCGGGGAGCTGTTTTTT. Combining the CDR3 with reference TRBV7-8 and TRBJ2-2 gives the whole variable domain GAGVSQSPRYKVAKRGQDVALRCDPISGHVSLFWYQQALGQGPEFLTYFQNEAQLDKSGLPSDRFFAERPEGSVSTLKIQRTQQEDSAVYLCASSLRASANTGELFFGEGSRLTVL.

The chain uses TRBV5-4 and TRBJ2-3; 14 nucleotides line up with TRBD2. The CDR3 has 16 amino acids. The germline gives CDR1 SGHNT, CDR2 YYREEE (reference sequence). After removal of 3 bases from V and 3 bases from J, the junction contained 3 bases not matched to a gene. Written as DNA, the CDR3 is TGTGCCAGCAGCTCCGGGACTAGCGGGAGTACAGATACGCAGTATTTT. This sequence encodes CASSSGTSGSTDTQYF.

The chain recombines TRBV19 with TRBJ2-3; TRBD1 matches 11 bases. Trimming at V came to 3 bases and at J to 4 bases, leaving 6 bases not matched to a gene. Germline CDR1 is LNHDA and CDR2 is SQIVND (reference sequence). The CDR3 runs to 16 residues. The CDR3 loop is CASSMLLGQGADTQYF. DNA for the CDR3: TGTGCCAGTAGTATGCTACTGGGACAGGGGGCAGATACGCAGTATTTT.

This chain connects TRBV15 to TRBJ1-2; TRBD1 aligns across 7 bases. Per germline, CDR1 LNHNV and CDR2 YYDKDF (reference sequence). The CDR3 has 15 residues. V lost 3 bases to trimming and J lost 4 bases; unmatched junction nucleotides: 8. CDR3 region: CATSRGTVNLYGYTF. The CDR3, as DNA: TGTGCCACCAGCAGGGGGACAGTAAACCTCTATGGCTACACCTTC.

The rearrangement links TRBV7-9 to TRBJ1-5, with 7 bases matching TRBD1. V lost 5 bases, J lost 4 bases, and 5 bases stayed unmatched. CDR3 length equals 14 residues. Germline lookup yields CDR1 SEHNR and CDR2 FQNEAQ (reference sequence). CDR3 DNA: TGTGCCAGCAGCCGCGACAGGGAAAATCAGCCCCAGCATTTT. This gives the protein CASSRDRENQPQHF.

The V call is TRBV2, the J call TRBJ1-2; TRBD1 is a possible D gene (5 bases). The CDR3 is 13 residues long. V was cut by 7 bases and J by 4 bases, with 13 bases left in between. CDR1 is SNHLY, CDR2 FYNNEI, per germline. For the CDR3, the DNA is TGTGCCAGCACTAGGGGAGGGTCCTATGGCTACACCTTC. Translating gives CASTRGGSYGYTF.

This clone was seen just once. V and J are TRBV5-1 and TRBJ2-5; 13 bases fit TRBD2. There are 16 residues in the CDR3. V lost 4 bases to trimming and J lost 1 base; unmatched junction nucleotides: 4. Germline CDR1 and CDR2: SGHRS and YFSETQ. CDR3 residues: CASSGLAGAPQETQYF. The DNA for the CDR3 is TGCGCCAGCAGCGGACTAGCGGGAGCTCCCCAAGAGACCCAGTACTTC.

V and J are TRBV12-5 and TRBJ2-4; perhaps TRBD1 as D (6 bases). CDR3 length: 14 residues. Germline loops: CDR1 LGHNT, CDR2 FRNRAP. V lost 6 bases and J 2 bases, leaving 11 bases between the germline ends. This CDR3 is CASGEQGTKNIQYF. For the CDR3, the DNA is TGTGCTAGTGGCGAACAGGGAACCAAAAACATTCAGTACTTC.

The chain is built from TRBV10-3 and TRBJ1-5, with 7 bases matching TRBD1. CDR3 size: 13 residues. The germline V gene has CDR1 ENHRY and CDR2 SYGVKD. Germline trimming cut 10 bases from V and 6 bases from J; bases unmatched to any gene: 9. CDR3 protein: CATRGGAGQPQHF. In nucleotides, the CDR3 is TGTGCCACCAGAGGGGGCGCGGGTCAGCCCCAGCATTTT.

The V and J genes are TRBV5-5 and TRBJ2-3; weak D call: TRBD2 (7 bases). The CDR3 consists of 14 residues. The V gene lost 6 bases and the J gene lost 5 bases, with 16 bases spanning the gap. Germline V gives CDR1 SGHKS, CDR2 YYEKEE (reference sequence). The CDR3 reads CASTQFGGQDTQYF. The DNA for the CDR3 is TGTGCCAGCACCCAATTCGGGGGGCAAGATACGCAGTATTTT.

V is TRBV14 and J is TRBJ2-3; 8 nucleotides agree with TRBD1. Germline-derived CDR1 and CDR2 are SGHDN and FVKESK. The CDR3 contains 17 residues. V shed 1 base, J shed 5 bases, and the junction held 11 bases outside the gene matches. The CDR3 loop is CASSQAPSQGARDTQYF. CDR3 DNA sequence: TGTGCCAGCAGCCAAGCTCCTTCTCAGGGGGCAAGAGATACGCAGTATTTT.

The chain links TRBV3-1 (or the pseudogene TRBV3-2) to TRBJ2-2, with TRBD1 as a possible D gene (5 bases). Germline V gene sequence: CDR1 LGHDT, CDR2 YNNKEL (reference sequence). This CDR3 spans 15 amino acids. The germline V and J ends were trimmed by 4 bases and 4 bases, with 13 bases remaining between them. The CDR3: CASSRGDSLTGELFF. As DNA, the CDR3 is TGTGCCAGCAGCCGAGGCGACAGCCTCACCGGGGAGCTGTTTTTT.